The rows below give T cell receptor beta chains drawn from one sample of a study of OX40 agonist ivuxolimab in advanced cancers. Only in-frame clones appear in the TCRdb table, and some are missing; sequencing was by immunoSEQ multiplex PCR. The sample has 70,000 or so clones; around 87% are singletons. The sample here was CD4+ or CD8+ T cells sorted from blood, taken in a trial of the OX40 agonist ivuxolimab. The source is an adult with an advanced solid tumor such as melanoma, head and neck, liver or kidney cancer. CDR3s include the opening cysteine and the closing phenylalanine or tryptophan. The D gene is left open where the match is weak. The size field is filled for only some rows; it gives once, few, many or a size class.

size: NA
D: NA
J: TRBJ2-6
V: TRBV4-1
CDR3: CASSHPGVLTF
DNA: TGCGCCAGCAGCCATCCAGGGGTTTTGACTTTC

size: NA
D: TRBD1
J: TRBJ1-1
V: TRBV27
CDR3: CASRIDRATLRAFF
DNA: TGTGCCAGCAGGATAGACAGGGCCACCCTCCGGGCTTTCTTT

size: NA
D: NA
J: TRBJ2-2
V: TRBV7-8
CDR3: CASSTLRAGELFF
DNA: TGTGCCAGCAGCACCCTGAGGGCCGGGGAGCTGTTTTTT

size: NA
D: NA
J: TRBJ1-2
V: TRBV19
CDR3: CASSIIGSVGYGYTF
DNA: TGTGCCAGTAGTATAATCGGCAGCGTTGGGTATGGCTACACCTTC

size: NA
D: NA
J: TRBJ2-7
V: TRBV6-5
CDR3: CASSYFRSYEQYF
DNA: TGTGCCAGCAGTTACTTCCGCTCCTACGAGCAGTACTTC

size: NA
D: TRBD1
J: TRBJ2-1
V: TRBV15
CDR3: CATSRETGYNEQFF
DNA: TGTGCCACCAGCAGAGAGACAGGGTACAATGAGCAGTTCTTC

size: once
D: NA
J: TRBJ2-7
V: TRBV6-6
CDR3: CASSSGQLGEQYF
DNA: TGTGCCAGCAGTTCGGGACAATTGGGCGAGCAGTACTTC

size: NA
D: NA
J: TRBJ2-3
V: TRBV5-1
CDR3: CASSLGDGSGADTQYF
DNA: TGCGCCAGCAGCCTGGGGGACGGGAGTGGCGCAGATACGCAGTATTTT

size: NA
D: NA
J: TRBJ2-2
V: TRBV28
CDR3: CAGSISPGGELFF
DNA: TGTGCCGGCTCGATTAGTCCGGGCGGGGAGCTGTTTTTT

size: NA
D: NA
J: TRBJ2-1
V: TRBV4-3
CDR3: CASSQEGASREQFF
DNA: TGCGCCAGCAGCCAAGAAGGAGCTAGCCGTGAGCAGTTCTTC

size: NA
D: TRBD2
J: TRBJ2-3
V: TRBV10-3
CDR3: CAISGSSLAGYTDTQYF
DNA: TGTGCCATCAGTGGGAGTAGTCTAGCGGGGTACACAGATACGCAGTATTTT

size: NA
D: TRBD1
J: TRBJ1-5
V: TRBV6-6
CDR3: CASSYSRQGNQPQHF
DNA: TGTGCCAGCAGTTACTCGAGACAGGGGAATCAGCCCCAGCATTTT

size: NA
D: NA
J: TRBJ2-7
V: TRBV4-2
CDR3: CASSQVLSISYEQYF
DNA: TGTGCCAGCAGCCAAGTACTATCAATCTCCTACGAGCAGTACTTC

size: once
D: NA
J: TRBJ2-4
V: TRBV7-2
CDR3: CVSNNAGANIQYF
DNA: TGTGTCAGCAACAACGCCGGGGCAAACATTCAGTACTTC

size: NA
D: TRBD2
J: TRBJ2-3
V: TRBV5-1
CDR3: CASSLTLAGADTQYF
DNA: TGCGCCAGCAGCTTGACTCTAGCGGGAGCGGATACGCAGTATTTT

size: once
D: TRBD1
J: TRBJ2-5
V: TRBV2
CDR3: CASSEDRGQETQYF
DNA: TGTGCCAGCAGTGAGGACAGGGGCCAAGAGACCCAGTACTTC

size: once
D: NA
J: TRBJ2-2
V: TRBV5-4
CDR3: CASSFNTGELFF
DNA: TGTGCCAGCAGCTTCAACACCGGGGAGCTGTTTTTT

size: NA
D: TRBD2
J: TRBJ2-2
V: TRBV7-9
CDR3: CASSFGGIDTGELFF
DNA: TGTGCCAGCAGCTTCGGGGGGATTGACACCGGGGAGCTGTTTTTT

size: many
D: NA
J: TRBJ2-1
V: TRBV11-3
CDR3: CASSQRTTTLQRQQFF
DNA: TGTGCCAGCAGCCAAAGGACTACGACCTTACAGAGACAGCAGTTCTTC

size: NA
D: NA
J: TRBJ2-2
V: TRBV27
CDR3: CASSYLTGELFF
DNA: TGTGCCAGCAGTTATCTGACCGGGGAGCTGTTTTTT

size: NA
D: NA
J: TRBJ2-3
V: TRBV27
CDR3: CASAGGHGTDTQYF
DNA: TGTGCCAGCGCCGGAGGGCATGGGACAGATACGCAGTATTTT

size: NA
D: NA
J: TRBJ2-1
V: TRBV28
CDR3: CASSFAGISYNEQFF
DNA: TGTGCCAGCAGTTTCGCGGGGATTTCCTACAATGAGCAGTTCTTC

size: NA
D: TRBD2
J: TRBJ2-5
V: TRBV18
CDR3: CASSLPTSRLETQYF
DNA: TGTGCCAGCTCACTGCCGACTAGCAGACTAGAGACCCAGTACTTC

size: NA
D: TRBD2
J: TRBJ2-7
V: TRBV4-2
CDR3: CASSQGTSAPYEQYF
DNA: TGTGCCAGCAGCCAAGGGACTAGCGCTCCCTACGAGCAGTACTTC

size: NA
D: NA
J: TRBJ1-3
V: TRBV27
CDR3: CASSLSTGLSGNTIYF
DNA: TGTGCCAGCAGTTTATCGACGGGCCTCTCTGGAAACACCATATATTTT

size: NA
D: NA
J: TRBJ1-4
V: TRBV18
CDR3: CASSPPQRANEKLFF
DNA: TGTGCCAGCTCACCACCGCAGAGAGCTAATGAAAAACTGTTTTTT

size: NA
D: TRBD2
J: TRBJ2-3
V: TRBV28
CDR3: CASSSGTSGVTDTQYF
DNA: TGTGCCAGCAGTTCGGGGACTAGCGGGGTCACAGATACGCAGTATTTT

size: few
D: TRBD1
J: TRBJ2-7
V: TRBV5-6
CDR3: CASSRRGQVGYEQYF
DNA: TGTGCCAGCAGCAGGAGAGGACAGGTAGGCTACGAGCAGTACTTC

size: NA
D: NA
J: TRBJ2-3
V: TRBV5-1
CDR3: CASSPLTSDTQYF
DNA: TGCGCCAGCAGCCCCTTGACCTCAGATACGCAGTATTTT

size: once
D: NA
J: TRBJ2-7
V: TRBV6-1
CDR3: CASMSGRYEQYF
DNA: TGTGCCAGCATGTCAGGGAGGTACGAGCAGTACTTC

size: NA
D: NA
J: TRBJ1-3
V: TRBV11-2
CDR3: CASSFSGNTIYF
DNA: TGTGCCAGCAGCTTTTCTGGAAACACCATATATTTT

size: NA
D: TRBD1
J: TRBJ1-5
V: TRBV6-6
CDR3: CASSYGTGVGQPQHF
DNA: TGTGCCAGCAGTTACGGGACAGGGGTCGGTCAGCCCCAGCATTTT

size: NA
D: TRBD1
J: TRBJ2-1
V: TRBV11-2
CDR3: CASSLDRGPYNEQFF
DNA: TGTGCCAGCAGCTTAGACAGGGGGCCTTATAATGAGCAGTTCTTC

size: NA
D: TRBD2
J: TRBJ2-5
V: TRBV5-1
CDR3: CASTGLAGAEETQYF
DNA: TGCGCCAGCACCGGACTAGCGGGAGCGGAGGAGACCCAGTACTTC

size: once
D: NA
J: TRBJ2-5
V: TRBV9
CDR3: CASSVEWRGDETQYF
DNA: TGTGCCAGCAGCGTAGAGTGGAGGGGAGATGAGACCCAGTACTTC

size: NA
D: TRBD1
J: TRBJ2-2
V: TRBV11-2
CDR3: CASSLPSGTGEPGELFF
DNA: TGTGCCAGCAGCCTACCGTCCGGGACAGGGGAACCCGGGGAGCTGTTTTTT

size: NA
D: NA
J: TRBJ2-7
V: TRBV6-5
CDR3: CASSSGARNSYEQYF
DNA: TGTGCCAGCAGTTCAGGGGCGCGTAACTCCTACGAGCAGTACTTC

size: NA
D: TRBD1
J: TRBJ2-1
V: TRBV18
CDR3: CASSAGDRGAYNEQFF
DNA: TGTGCCAGCTCAGCCGGCGACAGGGGAGCCTACAATGAGCAGTTCTTC

size: NA
D: TRBD1
J: TRBJ2-5
V: TRBV28
CDR3: CASSSTGTGGETQYF
DNA: TGTGCCAGCAGTTCGACCGGGACAGGGGGAGAGACCCAGTACTTC

size: once
D: TRBD1
J: TRBJ2-7
V: TRBV6-6
CDR3: CASSYATGSHEQYF
DNA: TGTGCCAGCAGTTACGCGACAGGGTCCCACGAGCAGTACTTC

size: NA
D: NA
J: TRBJ1-1
V: TRBV15
CDR3: CATSSLGGTEAFF
DNA: TGTGCCACCAGCTCCTTGGGGGGAACTGAAGCTTTCTTT

size: NA
D: NA
J: TRBJ1-4
V: TRBV7-9
CDR3: CASSLASANEKLFF
DNA: TGTGCCAGCAGCTTAGCGTCGGCAAATGAAAAACTGTTTTTT

size: NA
D: TRBD2
J: TRBJ2-2
V: TRBV19
CDR3: CASIPGGPAGELFF
DNA: TGTGCCAGTATTCCGGGAGGGCCCGCCGGGGAGCTGTTTTTT